This T cell receptor (beta chain) was retrieved from a study of T-cell memory formation after mild COVID-19. Study-level results: Mainly CM and EM harbored the contracting CD4+ clones; mainly EMRA harbored the CD8+ ones. Day 15 to 85 contractors were CD4/CD8 balanced; later expanders leaned CD4+.

In TCRdb, the 5' RACE reads were re-called with MiXCR into one record per CDR3 protein. The data show a few hundred thousand distinct CDR3 sequences, around 15% seen once. The CDR3 totals 12 residues. V lost 3 bases and J 8 bases, leaving 5 bases between the germline ends. There are many counts of this clonotype. Its specificity is unknown. The specimen sequenced was PBMCs or a T cell subset sorted from them (not recorded which). The rearrangement joins TRBV12-3 or TRBV12-4 to TRBJ1-6; D remains unclear. This receptor was obtained from a young man who had mild COVID-19 (a few samples of this study predate the infection). Cell type and time point are not known. The CDR3 DNA sequence: TGTGCCAGCAGTTTTATCCATTCACCCCTCCACTTT. Its protein is CASSFIHSPLHF.